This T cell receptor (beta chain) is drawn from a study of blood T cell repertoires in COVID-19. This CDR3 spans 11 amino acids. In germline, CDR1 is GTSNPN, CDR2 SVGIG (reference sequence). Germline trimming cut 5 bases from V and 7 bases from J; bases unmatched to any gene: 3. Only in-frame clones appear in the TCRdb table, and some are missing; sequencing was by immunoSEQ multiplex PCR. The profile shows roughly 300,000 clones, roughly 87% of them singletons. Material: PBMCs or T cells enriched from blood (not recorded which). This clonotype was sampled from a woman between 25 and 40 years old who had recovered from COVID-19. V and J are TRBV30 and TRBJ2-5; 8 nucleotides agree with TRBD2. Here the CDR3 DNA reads TGTGCCTGGCGGGAGGGGGTGACCCAGTACTTC. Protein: CAWREGVTQYF.